These 26 T cell receptor beta chains share one sample of origin, sequenced in a study of early T cells in non-severe SARS-CoV-2 infection. TCRdb recomputed calls from the 5' RACE reads with MiXCR, one row per CDR3 protein. The repertoire holds some 52,000 distinct CDR3 sequences, approximately 8% seen once, with about 9.2% in the top ten. The sample consisted of whole blood. These receptors all come from an adult who was a healthcare worker with PCR-confirmed SARS-CoV-2 infection or an uninfected control (not recorded which).

Of note for this clonotype: Being one base from a much bigger clone, this may be a read error. V is TRBV20-1 and J is TRBJ2-7; 9 bases match TRBD2. Germline CDR1 reads DFQATT; CDR2 reads SNEGSKA (reference sequence). This CDR3 spans 15 amino acids. The CDR3: CNGPSTSGWSYEQYF. DNA of the CDR3: TGCAATGGCCCCTCCACTAGCGGGTGGTCCTACGAGCAGTACTTC.

The rearrangement joins TRBV6-1 to TRBJ1-3; D not certain. The CDR3 runs 16 residues. V lost 0 bases to trimming and J lost 0 bases, with 9 bases between them. CDR1 and CDR2 from the germline V gene are MNHNS and SASEGT. Written as DNA, the CDR3 is TGTGCCAGCAGTGAAGCCAGCCCGATCTCTGGAAACACCATATATTTT. It specifies CASSEASPISGNTIYF.

CDR3 amino acids: CASSYDYNEQFF. The DNA of the CDR3 is TGCGCCAGCAGTTACGACTACAATGAGCAGTTCTTC. The chain links TRBV5-1 to TRBJ2-1; unclear D gene. The V gene lost 5 bases and the J gene lost 3 bases, with 6 bases spanning the gap. Germline CDR1 SGHRS, CDR2 YFSETQ. The CDR3 extends over 12 amino acids.

In its sample, this clonotype was seen many times. The J gene is TRBJ2-3, the V gene TRBV18; no clear D gene. This CDR3 spans 15 amino acids. Germline V lookup: CDR1 KGHSH, CDR2 LQKENI. Trimming cost V 1 base and J 3 bases, with 11 bases left between them. The CDR3 sequence is CASSPRISSTDTQYF. CDR3 sequence (DNA): TGTGCCAGCTCACCACGAATTAGCTCGACAGATACGCAGTATTTT. Drawing the rest from reference TRBV18 and TRBJ2-3, the complete variable domain is NAGVMQNPRHLVRRRGQEARLRCSPMKGHSHVYWYRQLPEEGLKFMVYLQKENIIDESGMPKERFSAEFPKEGPSILRIQQVVRGDSAAYFCASSPRISSTDTQYFGPGTRLTVL.

This chain uses TRBV18 with TRBJ2-6, with TRBD2 matching 12 bases. V trimming: 3 bases; J trimming: 2 bases; junction bases outside the gene matches: 2. This CDR3 is 17 amino acids long. CDR1 is KGHSH and CDR2 is LQKENI in the germline V gene. CDR3 DNA: TGTGCCAGCTCACCGACTAGCGGGAGCCCTGGGGCCAACGTCCTGACTTTC. Its protein is CASSPTSGSPGANVLTF. The whole variable domain, remainder taken from reference TRBV18 and TRBJ2-6, is NAGVMQNPRHLVRRRGQEARLRCSPMKGHSHVYWYRQLPEEGLKFMVYLQKENIIDESGMPKERFSAEFPKEGPSILRIQQVVRGDSAAYFCASSPTSGSPGANVLTFGAGSRLTVL.

This clonotype was detected a few times. CDR3 sequence reads: CASKITGEQSGELFF. The CDR3 DNA is TGTGCCAGCAAGATAACAGGGGAACAATCCGGGGAGCTGTTTTTT. The chain couples TRBV13 to TRBJ2-2; TRBD1 matches at 7 bases. The J segment lost 6 bases and the V segment lost 7 bases, leaving 11 bases of the junction unmatched. The CDR3 is made up of 15 amino acids. Germline CDR1 and CDR2: PRHDT and FYEKMQ (reference sequence).

This clonotype was counted between two and nine times. This chain links TRBV28 with TRBJ2-2, with TRBD2 as a possible D gene (5 bases). This CDR3 has 14 residues. V lost 7 bases and J 2 bases, leaving 11 bases between the germline ends. CDR1 MDHEN and CDR2 SYDVKM come from the germline V gene. The CDR3 coding sequence is TGTGCCAGCACCACCGGGGTTAACACCGGGGAGCTGTTTTTT. Amino acids: CASTTGVNTGELFF.

This clonotype was detected many times. The chain employs TRBV7-2 and TRBJ2-4; D unresolved. CDR1 is SGHTA and CDR2 is FQGNSA in the germline V gene. The length of the CDR3 is 14 residues. V was trimmed by 2 bases and J by 0 bases, leaving 5 bases between them. Here the CDR3 reads CASSLQLAKNIQYF. The CDR3 nucleotides read TGTGCCAGCAGCTTACAGTTAGCCAAAAACATTCAGTACTTC.

This clonotype has a count of ten or more. The rearrangement uses TRBV10-3 and TRBJ2-2; tentatively, D is TRBD1 or TRBD2 (5 bases each). Germline values: CDR1 ENHRY, CDR2 SYGVKD. V lost 2 bases and J 5 bases, leaving 9 bases between the germline ends. The CDR3 has 14 residues. The CDR3 bases are TGTGCCATCAGTGAGGAGGGGCTGACCGGGGAGCTGTTTTTT. Translated: CAISEEGLTGELFF.

This clonotype was counted only a few times. This chain connects TRBV28 to TRBJ2-3; 12 bases align to TRBD2. The CDR3 has 17 amino acids. V trimming: 6 bases; J trimming: 1 base; junction bases outside the gene matches: 8. CDR1 and CDR2 from the germline V gene are MDHEN and SYDVKM. CDR3 DNA sequence: TGTGCCAGCAGAGTTCTAGCGGGGGGGCCTGGCACAGATACGCAGTATTTT. Protein: CASRVLAGGPGTDTQYF.

This clonotype was recorded at least ten times. The chain recombines TRBV7-2 with TRBJ2-2, with D possibly called TRBD1 or TRBD2 (6 bases each). Germline CDR1 reads SGHTA; CDR2 reads FQGNSA. The CDR3 is 14 residues long. Trimming cost V 7 bases and J 3 bases, with 12 bases left between them. CDR3 nucleotide sequence: TGTGCCAGCACTCCGGGGGCCGACACCGGGGAGCTGTTTTTT. It is translated as CASTPGADTGELFF.

There are many counts of this clonotype. This chain uses TRBV9 with TRBJ1-5; the D gene is possibly TRBD1 (5 bases). Between the trimmed V and J ends, which lost 4 bases and 4 bases, there was a span of 18 bases. The CDR3 sequence is 16 residues long. Germline values: CDR1 SGDLS, CDR2 YYNGEE. The CDR3 region is CASSPRTGTKNQPQHF. In DNA form, the CDR3 reads TGTGCCAGCAGCCCTCGTACCGGGACCAAGAATCAGCCCCAGCATTTT.

This clonotype was seen more than once but under ten times. Here the CDR3 reads CASSQRHRVAEAFF. CDR3 DNA: TGCGCCAGCAGCCAGAGGCACAGGGTGGCTGAAGCTTTCTTT. The chain joins TRBV4-1 to TRBJ1-1, with D possibly TRBD1 on 6 matching bases. This CDR3 is built from 14 residues. V was cut by 3 bases and J by 6 bases, with 14 bases left in between. CDR1 and CDR2 (germline): MGHRA, YSYEKL.

The chain has TRBV29-1 and TRBJ2-1; perhaps TRBD2 as D (6 bases). Germline CDR1 and CDR2: SQVTM and ANQGSEA. The V and J ends lost 6 bases and 8 bases respectively, with 20 bases between them. This CDR3 has 14 residues. Here the CDR3 reads CSVPLPGRDYEQFF. Here the CDR3 DNA reads TGCAGCGTCCCCCTCCCCGGAAGGGACTATGAGCAGTTCTTC.

This clonotype has more than one count but fewer than ten. The chain couples TRBV9 to TRBJ1-1, with D unresolved. The germline V and J ends were trimmed by 2 bases and 4 bases, with 12 bases remaining between them. CDR1 and CDR2 from the germline V gene are SGDLS and YYNGEE. The CDR3 is 14 residues long. The CDR3 DNA reads as TGTGCCAGCAGCGTGGGCACTCTCGGCACTGAAGCTTTCTTT. Protein product: CASSVGTLGTEAFF.

This clonotype showed up just a few times. The chain uses TRBV24-1 and TRBJ2-2; 8 bases agree with TRBD1. This CDR3 spans 14 amino acids. Germline CDR1 is KGHDR and CDR2 is SFDVKD. V dropped 7 bases and J dropped 0; count of bases not matched to a gene: 0. DNA for the CDR3: TGTGCCACCAGGGGACAGGCGAACACCGGGGAGCTGTTTTTT. Protein sequence: CATRGQANTGELFF.

The CDR3 region has the DNA TGTGCCAGCAGCGACTTAGGGGGGGCCGACACCGGGGAGCTGTTTTTT. Its protein is CASSDLGGADTGELFF. The chain has TRBV28 and TRBJ2-2; possible D gene TRBD2, 7 bases. Trimming took 6 bases from V and 3 from J, leaving 17 bases between them. CDR3 length: 16 residues. Germline V gives CDR1 MDHEN, CDR2 SYDVKM.

This clonotype was seen many times. V and J are TRBV6-6 and TRBJ2-7, with 7 nucleotides matching TRBD2. V gave up 4 bases and J gave up 5 bases; unmatched junction bases: 2. The CDR3 consists of 12 residues. The V gene's germline CDR1 is MNHNY and CDR2 SVGAGI (reference sequence). The CDR3 nucleotides read TGTGCCAGCAGTTCGACTAGCAACGAGCAGTACTTC. Encoded protein: CASSSTSNEQYF.

This clonotype was observed many times. The chain joins TRBV11-2 to TRBJ1-5; the D is unclear. Germline assignment: CDR1 SGHAT and CDR2 FQNNGV. The CDR3 is 16 residues long. The V end lost 1 base, the J end lost 6 bases, and 16 bases lay between the germline ends. The CDR3 region has the DNA TGTGCCAGCAGCTTAGTTTCGGGAGCCTTAGGTCAGCCCCAGCATTTT. Translating it yields CASSLVSGALGQPQHF.

The chain couples TRBV9 to TRBJ1-6; possibly TRBD1 for D (6 bases). V lost 3 bases, J lost 7 bases, and 11 bases lay in between. There are 14 residues in the CDR3. The germline CDR1 and CDR2 sequences are SGDLS and YYNGEE. CDR3 loop: CASSAGTQNSPLHF. CDR3 bases: TGTGCCAGCAGCGCTGGGACACAGAATTCACCCCTCCACTTT.

In its sample, this clonotype was seen many times. The chain recombines TRBV5-1 with TRBJ1-5; D is undetermined. CDR1 and CDR2 from the germline V gene are SGHRS and YFSETQ. This CDR3 has 15 amino acids. V lost 0 bases, J lost 3 bases, and 10 bases lay in between. CDR3 in amino acids: CASSLAGRVNQPQHF. The CDR3 DNA reads TGCGCCAGCAGCTTGGCCGGGCGGGTCAATCAGCCCCAGCATTTT. The full variable domain, with the rest looked up from reference TRBV5-1 and TRBJ1-5, is KAGVTQTPRYLIKTRGQQVTLSCSPISGHRSVSWYQQTPGQGLQFLFEYFSETQRNKGNFPGRFSGRQFSNSRSEMNVSTLELGDSALYLCASSLAGRVNQPQHFGDGTRLSIL.

This clonotype was recorded a few times. The gene calls are TRBV6-2 or TRBV6-3 and TRBJ2-3, with D tentatively TRBD1 or TRBD2 (5 bases each). V lost 8 bases, J lost 6 bases, and 18 bases lay in between. The CDR3 loop spans 14 amino acids. In germline, CDR1 is MNHEY, CDR2 SVGEGT. Here the CDR3 reads CASPGPGGGDTQYF. The CDR3 region has the DNA TGTGCCAGCCCGGGACCCGGAGGTGGTGATACGCAGTATTTT.

This clonotype showed up just a few times. V and J are TRBV6-2 or TRBV6-3 and TRBJ1-2; 9 nucleotides match TRBD1. V shed 3 bases and J 7 bases; nucleotides not matched to a gene: 9. The CDR3 runs to 15 residues. Germline V gives CDR1 MNHEY, CDR2 SVGEGT. This chain's CDR3 is CASSYTTGQGLGYTF. The CDR3 DNA is TGTGCCAGCAGTTATACGACGGGACAGGGTCTTGGCTACACCTTC.

This clonotype showed up many times. The chain employs TRBV5-6 and TRBJ2-5, with 10 bases aligning to TRBD2. The CDR3 runs to 15 residues. V shed 4 bases and J 0 bases; nucleotides not matched to a gene: 3. The germline CDR1 and CDR2 sequences are SGHDT and YYEEEE. The CDR3 bases are TGTGCCAGCAGCACTAGCGGGGCTAACCAAGAGACCCAGTACTTC. The encoded protein is CASSTSGANQETQYF.

This clonotype showed up many times. V is TRBV20-1 and J is TRBJ2-3, with 12 bases lining up with TRBD2. Germline CDR1 reads DFQATT; CDR2 reads SNEGSKA (reference sequence). V shed 6 bases and J 4 bases; nucleotides not matched to a gene: 5. The CDR3 has 14 residues. The DNA for the CDR3 is TGCAGTGCCGCCCCTAGCGGGAGGGCAGATACGCAGTATTTT. This gives the protein CSAAPSGRADTQYF.

There are a few counts of this clonotype. J is TRBJ1-1 and V is TRBV6-5, with D tentatively TRBD1 (6 bases). V was pared by 2 bases and J by 1 base, with 8 bases between. The CDR3 is made up of 14 amino acids. Germline V gives CDR1 MNHEY, CDR2 SVGAGI. CDR3 DNA: TGTGCCAGCAGTTACGGGACAAAGAACACTGAAGCTTTCTTT. Translation gives CASSYGTKNTEAFF.